This T cell receptor beta chain was captured in a study of shared clonotypes between healthy human individuals. In the case of this clone: Its antigen is undetermined.

Every one of the donors was a Caucasian adult that lived in Nashville, Tennessee. Whole-study findings and limits: Compared with clonotypes that all four donors shared, non-shared clonotypes had lower generation probabilities. Naive subsets generally exceeded memory subsets in estimated richness.

Each sorted subset replicate got 200 ng genomic DNA, tens of thousands of genomes. The data were produced by immunoSEQ multiplex PCR, yet TCRdb's version contains in-frame clones alone and is incomplete. The table records about 770,000 clones, 72% of them present only once. Trimming cost V 6 bases and J 0 bases, with 12 bases left between them. Germline CDR1 and CDR2: ENHRY and SYGVKD. The CDR3 length is 14 residues. The TCR comes from a woman aged 30 to 39 in good health. This chain links TRBV10-3 with TRBJ2-7; D is uncertain. The sequencing sample was made of memory CD4+ T cells sorted from blood. Sample subset: CD45RA-negative fraction. CDR3 sequence (DNA): TGTGCCATCAGCCGCATTGACCGCTCCTACGAGCAGTACTTC. Translation gives CAISRIDRSYEQYF.